These 21 T cell receptor beta chains were sequenced from one sample in a study of beta chain features in type 1 diabetes. Expressed TCRB transcripts were sequenced after all isolated RNA was converted to cDNA. Sequencing was performed with immunoSEQ multiplex PCR; in TCRdb, only in-frame clones are kept and a portion is missing. The repertoire includes roughly 290,000 clones, roughly 8% of them detected once, and approximately 0.99% sits in the top ten. Sequences were obtained from central memory CD4+ T cells from blood. The receptor set was obtained from a woman between 18 and 29 years old in good health.

The sample holds a few counts of this clone. The CDR3: CASSLLVREASEQYF. The CDR3, as DNA: TGTGCCAGCAGCTTACTGGTTCGGGAGGCCAGCGAGCAGTACTTC. The V gene is TRBV7-2, the J gene TRBJ2-7; 7 bases match TRBD2. V was clipped by 2 bases and J by 6 bases; unmatched bases: 10. CDR1 is SGHTA and CDR2 is FQGNSA in the germline V gene. The CDR3 loop spans 15 amino acids.

The chain combines TRBV7-2 with TRBJ2-3; D is unresolved. Germline V gene data show CDR1 as SGHTA and CDR2 as FQGNSA. V shed 1 base and J shed 1 base, with 6 bases lying between them. This CDR3 contains 14 residues. The CDR3, as DNA: TGTGCCAGCAGCTTAGTTAGCCGCACAGATACGCAGTATTTT. Translated: CASSLVSRTDTQYF.

There are a few counts of this clone. The chain uses TRBV7-9 and TRBJ1-4; D possibly corresponds to TRBD1 (5 bases). Germline CDR1 and CDR2: SEHNR and FQNEAQ (reference sequence). The CDR3 has 14 amino acids. The V and J ends lost 5 bases and 3 bases respectively, with 10 bases between them. The CDR3 spells CASSGGGPNEKLFF. The CDR3 DNA reads TGTGCCAGCAGCGGCGGGGGTCCTAATGAAAAACTGTTTTTT.

This clone was seen more than once but under ten times. This rearrangement joins TRBV7-2 to TRBJ2-3; D is perhaps TRBD2 (6 bases). Germline values: CDR1 SGHTA, CDR2 FQGNSA. This CDR3 has 15 amino acids. Trimming stripped 5 bases from V and 4 bases from J, with 16 bases between. CDR3 protein: CASSPFGGAPDTQYF. The CDR3 DNA reads as TGTGCCAGCAGCCCTTTCGGGGGTGCTCCAGATACGCAGTATTTT.

This clone was detected ten times or more. The rearrangement uses TRBV28 and TRBJ2-5; maybe TRBD2 (6 bases). V dropped 4 bases and J dropped 4 bases, with 13 bases sitting between them. CDR3 length: 14 residues. Germline CDR1 is MDHEN and CDR2 is SYDVKM. The CDR3 nucleotides are TGTGCCAGCAGTTCCGGGGCGGGACCAGAGACCCAGTACTTC. Translating it yields CASSSGAGPETQYF.

This clone has a handful of counts. The CDR3 reads CASSIGGTGETQYF. CDR3 in DNA: TGTGCCAGTAGTATAGGAGGGACAGGAGAGACCCAGTACTTC. The V gene is TRBV19, the J gene TRBJ2-5, with 8 bases that match TRBD1. The germline V gene encodes CDR1 LNHDA and CDR2 SQIVND (reference sequence). This CDR3 is built from 14 residues. Unmatched junction bases numbered 2, after V lost 1 base and J lost 4 bases.

As concerns this clone: Other nucleotide sequences in the sample specify the same CDR3. The rearrangement links TRBV19 to TRBJ1-5; D not resolved. This CDR3 region has 16 residues. Trimming took off 3 bases at V and 1 base at J, with 13 bases between the two ends. Germline V CDR1 and CDR2: LNHDA, SQIVND (reference sequence). DNA of the CDR3: TGTGCCAGTAGTATTGTAACCGGAAACAGCAATCAGCCCCAGCATTTT. Translating gives CASSIVTGNSNQPQHF.

V is TRBV27 and J is TRBJ1-2; D gene unclear. Trimming took 8 bases from V and 4 from J, leaving 23 bases between them. The CDR3 runs to 16 residues. In germline, CDR1 is MNHEY, CDR2 SMNVEV (reference sequence). The CDR3 DNA is TGTGCCAGCTCCCAGACGAAGTCCAGGCGAGGCTATGGCTACACCTTC. It specifies CASSQTKSRRGYGYTF.

A note on this clone: A clone one base away is much larger, so this may be a read error. The J gene is TRBJ1-5, the V gene TRBV6-5; unclear D gene. The CDR3 totals 13 residues. Germline CDR1 MNHEY, CDR2 SVGAGI. The germline V and J ends were trimmed by 1 base and 0 bases, with 1 base remaining between them. DNA of the CDR3: TGTGCCAGCAGTTACTATAGCAATCAGCCCCAGCATTTT. The encoded protein is CASSYYSNQPQHF.

In this sample, this clone turned up a few times. The chain combines TRBV29-1 with TRBJ2-2, with 7 bases identical to TRBD1. The CDR3 is 17 residues long. The ends lost 5 bases at V and 0 bases at J; junction bases unmatched: 12. The V gene's germline CDR1 is SQVTM and CDR2 ANQGSEA. CDR3 nucleotide sequence: TGCAGCGTTTGGTTTATTACAGGGGTGCCGAACACCGGGGAGCTGTTTTTT. This codes for CSVWFITGVPNTGELFF.

This clone was seen more than once but under ten times. CDR3 sequence (DNA): TGTGCCAGCAGCCGGGACAGCGGATCCTACGAGCAGTACGTC. It translates to CASSRDSGSYEQYV. The rearrangement links TRBV6-1 to TRBJ2-7; the match to TRBD1 covers 7 bases. There are 14 residues in the CDR3. Losses at the gene ends were 6 bases for V and 1 base for J; bases not matched to a gene: 6. CDR1 and CDR2 (germline): MNHNS, SASEGT.

This rearrangement joins TRBV28 to TRBJ2-4, with 9 bases that match TRBD1. V lost 3 bases, J lost 10 bases, and 4 bases stayed unmatched. Per the germline V gene, CDR1 is MDHEN and CDR2 is SYDVKM. The CDR3 contains 13 residues. The CDR3 DNA follows: TGTGCCAGCAGTTTGTCGACAGGGGGGATTCAGTACTTC. This gives the protein CASSLSTGGIQYF. Looking up the rest from reference TRBV28 and TRBJ2-4 gives the full variable domain: DVKVTQSSRYLVKRTGEKVFLECVQDMDHENMFWYRQDPGLGLRLIYFSYDVKMKEKGDIPEGYSVSREKKERFSLILESASTNQTSMYLCASSLSTGGIQYFGAGTRLSVL.

The rearrangement uses TRBV5-1 and TRBJ2-5; 11 nucleotides agree with TRBD2. Germline-derived CDR1 and CDR2 are SGHRS and YFSETQ. The CDR3 loop spans 17 amino acids. With 0 bases clipped from V and 2 bases from J, the junction kept 6 bases outside the gene matches. The CDR3 is CASSLGLAGGEQETQYF. The CDR3 DNA reads as TGCGCCAGCAGCTTGGGGCTAGCGGGAGGAGAACAAGAGACCCAGTACTTC. The whole variable domain, filled in from reference TRBV5-1 and TRBJ2-5, reads KAGVTQTPRYLIKTRGQQVTLSCSPISGHRSVSWYQQTPGQGLQFLFEYFSETQRNKGNFPGRFSGRQFSNSRSEMNVSTLELGDSALYLCASSLGLAGGEQETQYFGPGTRLLVL.

This rearrangement joins TRBV2 to TRBJ2-7, with D tentatively TRBD2 (6 bases). The CDR3 totals 12 residues. Per germline, CDR1 SNHLY and CDR2 FYNNEI. V was clipped by 6 bases and J by 9 bases, with 15 bases between them. CDR3 amino acids: CASSLRTIRQYV. The CDR3 DNA follows: TGTGCCAGCAGCCTCCGGACTATTCGGCAGTACGTC.

As for this clone: The identical CDR3 is also encoded by other nucleotide sequences in the sample. The chain couples TRBV6-5 to TRBJ1-1; tentative D call: TRBD1 (6 bases). V lost 2 bases and J lost 0, with 10 bases in between. This CDR3 is 15 amino acids long. In germline, CDR1 is MNHEY, CDR2 SVGAGI. The CDR3 region has the DNA TGTGCCAGCAGTTACGGGGGCAGGGTGAACACTGAAGCTTTCTTT. Protein: CASSYGGRVNTEAFF.

The V call is TRBV4-1, the J call TRBJ1-2; possible D gene TRBD1, 6 bases. The CDR3 totals 17 residues. Trimming left V 0 bases short and J 8 bases short, with 22 bases between. Germline lookup yields CDR1 MGHRA and CDR2 YSYEKL. CDR3 amino acids: CASSQEYVQGVSRGYTF. In DNA, the CDR3 is TGCGCCAGCAGCCAAGAATATGTACAGGGCGTTTCTCGCGGCTACACCTTC.

V gene TRBV5-1 combines with J gene TRBJ1-4; no clear D gene. The CDR3 has 16 residues. Germline values: CDR1 SGHRS, CDR2 YFSETQ. Deletions cut 0 bases from V and 7 bases from J, with 16 bases between. The CDR3 reads CASSLDSGGIREKLFF. The CDR3 coding sequence is TGCGCCAGCAGCTTGGATTCGGGAGGAATACGTGAAAAACTGTTTTTT.

The chain recombines TRBV5-1 with TRBJ1-2; D ambiguous. The V gene lost 0 bases and the J gene lost 6 bases, with 15 bases spanning the gap. Germline CDR1 and CDR2: SGHRS and YFSETQ. The CDR3 sequence is 15 residues long. The DNA for the CDR3 is TGCGCCAGCAGCTTGGTAGTCGGGAACTTGGATGGCTACACCTTC. Its protein is CASSLVVGNLDGYTF.

J is TRBJ1-2 and V is TRBV30; D remains ambiguous. V shed 2 bases and J shed 4 bases, with 8 bases lying between them. Germline CDR1 is GTSNPN and CDR2 is SVGIG (reference sequence). This CDR3 contains 12 residues. The CDR3 here is CAWSRAGYGYTF. DNA of the CDR3: TGTGCCTGGAGTAGGGCGGGCTATGGCTACACCTTC. Drawing the rest from reference TRBV30 and TRBJ1-2, the complete variable domain is SQTIHQWPATLVQPVGSPLSLECTVEGTSNPNLYWYRQAAGRGLQLLFYSVGIGQISSEVPQNLSASRPQDRQFILSSKKLLLSDSGFYLCAWSRAGYGYTFGSGTRLTVV.

The chain is built from TRBV19 and TRBJ1-2; D call uncertain. There are 12 residues in the CDR3. CDR1 and CDR2 from the germline V gene are LNHDA and SQIVND (reference sequence). Deletions cut 4 bases from V and 4 bases from J, with 7 bases between. The CDR3 DNA sequence: TGTGCCAGTAGTAGTTCGAGCTATGGCTACACCTTC. As protein: CASSSSSYGYTF. The variable domain in full, completed from reference TRBV19 and TRBJ1-2, reads DGGITQSPKYLFRKEGQNVTLSCEQNLNHDAMYWYRQDPGQGLRLIYYSQIVNDFQKGDIAEGYSVSREKKESFPLTVTSAQKNPTAFYLCASSSSSYGYTFGSGTRLTVV.

The genes are TRBV7-9 and TRBJ2-3, with D possibly being TRBD2 (5 bases). CDR3 length equals 13 residues. V was clipped by 2 bases and J by 4 bases, with 7 bases between them. Germline loops: CDR1 SEHNR, CDR2 FQNEAQ (reference sequence). DNA for the CDR3: TGTGCCAGCAGCTTAAGCGGCCCAGATACGCAGTATTTT. Its protein is CASSLSGPDTQYF.